This T cell receptor beta chain was identified during a study of blood T cell repertoires in COVID-19. Between the trimmed V and J ends, which lost 10 bases and 0 bases, there was a span of 10 bases. The germline CDR1 and CDR2 sequences are ENHRY and SYGVKD. CDR3 length equals 13 residues. Residents of 24 US areas, aged roughly 18 to 90 years, made up the participants. Donors of Cohort 3 who recovered were those that had two negative PCRs, clearance, or symptom resolution. TCRdb's table, derived via immunoSEQ multiplex PCR, lists solely in-frame clones and lacks some. The sample consists of 150,000 or so clones, about four fifths of them appearing once.

The sequence was collected from a man aged 45 to 65 who had recovered from COVID-19. J is TRBJ1-3 and V is TRBV10-3, with unresolved D. Input material: PBMCs or T cells enriched from blood (not recorded which). CDR3 sequence: CATLFSSGNTIYF. The CDR3 bases are TGTGCCACTCTTTTTTCCTCTGGAAACACCATATATTTT.